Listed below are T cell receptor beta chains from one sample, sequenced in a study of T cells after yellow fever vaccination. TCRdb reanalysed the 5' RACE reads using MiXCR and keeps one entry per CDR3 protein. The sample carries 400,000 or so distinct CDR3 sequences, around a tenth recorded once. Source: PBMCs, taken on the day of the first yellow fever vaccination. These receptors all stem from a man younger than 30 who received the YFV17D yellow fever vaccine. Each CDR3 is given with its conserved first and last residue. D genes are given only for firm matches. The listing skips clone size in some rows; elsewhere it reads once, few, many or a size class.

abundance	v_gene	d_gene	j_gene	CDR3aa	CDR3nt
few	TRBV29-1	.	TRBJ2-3	CSEGSTDTQYF	TGCAGTGAGGGATCCACAGATACGCAGTATTTT
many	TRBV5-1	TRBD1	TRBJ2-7	CASSLARDRENFIEQYF	TGCGCCAGCAGCTTGGCGAGGGACAGGGAGAACTTCATCGAGCAGTACTTC
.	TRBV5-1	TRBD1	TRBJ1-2	CASSVFSRGTNYGYTF	TGCGCCAGCAGCGTTTTTTCCAGGGGGACAAACTATGGCTACACCTTC
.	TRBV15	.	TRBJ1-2	CATSRPYGRGVDGYTF	TGTGCCACCAGCAGACCCTACGGGAGGGGGGTCGACGGCTACACCTTC
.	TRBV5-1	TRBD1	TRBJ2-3	CASSQPTGTGGRDTQYF	TGCGCCAGCAGCCAGCCGACCGGGACAGGGGGGAGAGATACGCAGTATTTT
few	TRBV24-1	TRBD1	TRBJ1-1	CATTSSGGTEAFF	TGTGCCACCACGAGTTCAGGGGGGACTGAAGCTTTCTTT
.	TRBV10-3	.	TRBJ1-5	CAISDQGPQPQHF	TGTGCCATCAGTGATCAGGGGCCTCAGCCCCAGCATTTT
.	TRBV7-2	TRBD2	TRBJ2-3	CASSYSGGETDTQYF	TGTGCCAGCAGCTATAGCGGGGGGGAGACAGATACGCAGTATTTT
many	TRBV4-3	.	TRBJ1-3	CASSQERGDRLSGNTIYF	TGCGCCAGCAGCCAAGAGAGAGGGGACCGACTCTCTGGAAACACCATATATTTT
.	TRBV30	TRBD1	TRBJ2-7	CAWRGTGSYEQYF	TGTGCCTGGAGGGGGACAGGGTCCTACGAGCAGTACTTC
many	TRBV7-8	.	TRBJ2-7	CASSVGITGLSSYEQYF	TGTGCCAGCAGCGTAGGGATAACAGGGCTAAGCTCCTACGAGCAGTACTTC
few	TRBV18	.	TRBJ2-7	CASSRQFLRSSYEQYF	TGTGCCAGCTCACGGCAGTTTCTCAGGAGCTCCTACGAGCAGTACTTC
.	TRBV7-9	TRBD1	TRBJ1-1	CASSWDRSRNTEAFF	TGTGCCAGCAGCTGGGACAGGAGCCGGAACACTGAAGCTTTCTTT
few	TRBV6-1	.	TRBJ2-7	CASSLNPGPAESYEQYF	TGTGCCAGCAGTCTAAACCCCGGGCCGGCAGAATCCTACGAGCAGTACTTC
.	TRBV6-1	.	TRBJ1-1	CASSPFIGAGSTEAFF	TGTGCCAGCAGTCCCTTCATTGGGGCAGGGAGCACTGAAGCTTTCTTT
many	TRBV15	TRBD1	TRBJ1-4	CATSSRDRGHEKLFF	TGTGCCACCAGCAGCCGGGACAGGGGGCATGAAAAACTGTTTTTT
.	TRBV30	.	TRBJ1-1	CAWSQGEVEAFF	TGTGCCTGGAGTCAGGGCGAGGTTGAAGCTTTCTTT
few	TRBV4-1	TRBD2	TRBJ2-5	CASSQDPSGDQETQYF	TGCGCCAGCAGCCAAGATCCTAGCGGGGACCAAGAGACCCAGTACTTC
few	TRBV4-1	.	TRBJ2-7	CASSQVATDGTYEQYF	TGCGCCAGCAGCCAAGTTGCTACCGACGGTACCTACGAGCAGTACTTC
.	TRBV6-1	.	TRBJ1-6	CASSRTELNSPLHF	TGTGCCAGCAGTCGGACAGAGTTAAATTCACCCCTCCACTTT
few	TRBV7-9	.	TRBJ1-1	CASSLSQEANTEAFF	TGTGCCAGCAGCTTAAGTCAGGAAGCGAACACTGAAGCTTTCTTT
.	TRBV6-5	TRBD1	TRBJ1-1	CASSYSAGGNTEAFF	TGTGCCAGCAGTTACTCGGCAGGGGGCAACACTGAAGCTTTCTTT
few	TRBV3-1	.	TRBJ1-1	CASGLISGTEAFF	TGTGCCAGCGGATTAATCAGTGGAACTGAAGCTTTCTTT
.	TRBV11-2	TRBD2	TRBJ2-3	CASTGAGGGGHTQYF	TGTGCCAGCACCGGAGCGGGGGGCGGAGGGCATACGCAGTATTTT
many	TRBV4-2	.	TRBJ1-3	CASSGAGSGNTIYF	TGTGCCAGCAGCGGGGCAGGCTCTGGAAACACCATATATTTT
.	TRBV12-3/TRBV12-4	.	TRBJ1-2	CASSYGDGYTF	TGTGCCAGCAGTTATGGGGACGGCTACACCTTC
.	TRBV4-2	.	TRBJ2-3	CASSQEPATDTQYF	TGTGCCAGCAGCCAAGAACCTGCTACAGATACGCAGTATTTT
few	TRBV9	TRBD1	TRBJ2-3	CASSNGGTGSDTQYF	TGTGCCAGCAGCAACGGAGGGACAGGGTCAGATACGCAGTATTTT
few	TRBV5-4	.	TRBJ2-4	CASSLGGQNIQYF	TGTGCCAGCAGCTTGGGGGGACAAAACATTCAGTACTTC
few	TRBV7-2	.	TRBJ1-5	CASRAGSGNQPQHF	TGTGCCTCCAGAGCGGGGTCGGGCAATCAGCCCCAGCATTTT
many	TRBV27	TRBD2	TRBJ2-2	CASSSGTSGRHGLFF	TGTGCCAGCAGTTCGGGGACTAGCGGCCGCCATGGGCTGTTTTTT
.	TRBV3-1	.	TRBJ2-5	CASSQLLATIQETQYF	TGTGCCAGCAGCCAACTTCTAGCGACTATCCAAGAGACCCAGTACTTC
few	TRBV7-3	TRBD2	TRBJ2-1	CASSSVAGGLYNEQFF	TGTGCCAGCAGCTCCGTAGCGGGGGGCCTATACAATGAGCAGTTCTTC
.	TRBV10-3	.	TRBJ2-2	CAISEQGKTGELFF	TGTGCCATCAGTGAACAGGGTAAAACCGGGGAGCTGTTTTTT
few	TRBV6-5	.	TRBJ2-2	CASSYSRAGNTGELFF	TGTGCCAGCAGTTACTCCCGTGCGGGGAACACCGGGGAGCTGTTTTTT
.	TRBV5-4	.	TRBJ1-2	CASSPLNWAGGGYTF	TGTGCCAGCAGCCCCCTTAACTGGGCAGGCGGCGGCTACACCTTC
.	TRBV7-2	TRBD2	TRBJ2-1	CASSLPKGLAGEQFF	TGTGCCAGCAGCTTACCCAAGGGACTAGCGGGGGAGCAGTTCTTC
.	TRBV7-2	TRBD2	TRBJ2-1	CASSLAPPRASGTATYNEQFF	TGTGCCAGCAGCTTAGCCCCTCCCCGGGCTAGCGGGACGGCAACCTACAATGAGCAGTTCTTC
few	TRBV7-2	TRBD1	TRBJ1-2	CASSYKGGAEGYGYTF	TGTGCCAGCAGCTACAAAGGGGGCGCTGAGGGCTATGGCTACACCTTC
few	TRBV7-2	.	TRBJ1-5	CASSLDGQASGPQHF	TGTGCCAGCAGCTTAGACGGGCAGGCGTCGGGGCCCCAGCATTTT
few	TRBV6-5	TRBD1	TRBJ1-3	CASSYSGTGLRGNTIYF	TGTGCCAGCAGTTATTCCGGGACAGGGTTGAGGGGAAACACCATATATTTT
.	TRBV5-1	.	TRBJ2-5	CASSSRTDQETQYF	TGCGCCAGCAGCTCCCGGACAGACCAAGAGACCCAGTACTTC
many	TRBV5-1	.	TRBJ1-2	CASSLGAANYGYTF	TGCGCCAGCAGCTTGGGGGCCGCCAACTATGGCTACACCTTC
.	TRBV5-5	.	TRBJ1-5	CASSPDTFSNQPQHF	TGTGCCAGCAGCCCGGACACTTTTAGCAATCAGCCCCAGCATTTT
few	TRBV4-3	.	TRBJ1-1	CASSQDMAENTEAFF	TGCGCCAGCAGCCAAGACATGGCCGAGAACACTGAAGCTTTCTTT
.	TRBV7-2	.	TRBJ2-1	CASSGSMGYNEQFF	TGTGCCAGCAGCGGTAGTATGGGCTACAATGAGCAGTTCTTC
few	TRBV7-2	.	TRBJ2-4	CASSLRFAGLAKNIQYF	TGTGCCAGCAGCTTAAGGTTCGCAGGCTTAGCCAAAAACATTCAGTACTTC
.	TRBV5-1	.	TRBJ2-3	CASSLGPGGVTDTQYF	TGCGCCAGCAGCTTGGGGCCCGGCGGGGTCACAGATACGCAGTATTTT
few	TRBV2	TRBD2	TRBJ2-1	CASRRDYNNEQFF	TGTGCCAGCCGCCGGGACTATAACAATGAGCAGTTCTTC
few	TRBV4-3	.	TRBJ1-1	CASSQLPDTEAFF	TGCGCCAGCAGCCAACTGCCGGATACTGAAGCTTTCTTT
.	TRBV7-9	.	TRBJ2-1	CASSPPGTGDPYNEQFF	TGTGCCAGCAGCCCCCCTGGTACGGGGGATCCCTACAATGAGCAGTTCTTC
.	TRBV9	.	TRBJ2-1	CASGHSYNEQFF	TGTGCCAGCGGGCATTCCTACAATGAGCAGTTCTTC
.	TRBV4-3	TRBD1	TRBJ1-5	CASSHVHRGVNQPQHF	TGCGCCAGCAGCCATGTACACAGGGGCGTGAATCAGCCCCAGCATTTT
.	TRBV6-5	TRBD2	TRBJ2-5	CASSLLAGDFRGETQYF	TGTGCCAGCAGTTTACTAGCGGGGGACTTTCGTGGAGAGACCCAGTACTTC
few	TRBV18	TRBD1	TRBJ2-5	CASSRGQTLQETQYF	TGTGCCAGCTCACGGGGACAGACCCTCCAAGAGACCCAGTACTTC